The clone carrying this T cell receptor (beta chain) was picked up many times. This sample stems from a study of T cells in Graves' hyperthyroidism and ophthalmopathy. Exclusion criteria comprised uncontrolled infection, other autoimmune disease, pregnancy or lactation. The investigators amplified TCR beta CDR3 regions from RNA transcripts. With the HTBI primer set, the TCR CDR3 went through a first round of RT-PCR. TCRdb processed the multiplex PCR reads anew with MiXCR; each CDR3 protein has one entry. The sample has some 180,000 distinct CDR3 sequences; about 17% are singletons. The germline V and J ends were trimmed by 6 bases and 1 base, with 9 bases remaining between them. This CDR3 has 13 residues.

The sequenced sample consisted of blood. This clonotype was obtained from a woman between 50 and 59 years old with Graves' hyperthyroidism. The chain recombines TRBV12-3 or TRBV12-4 with TRBJ1-2, with D possibly matching TRBD1 (5 bases). The CDR3 nucleotides are TGTGCCAGCAGAGCCGACAGTAACTATGGCTACACCTTC. Translated: CASRADSNYGYTF.